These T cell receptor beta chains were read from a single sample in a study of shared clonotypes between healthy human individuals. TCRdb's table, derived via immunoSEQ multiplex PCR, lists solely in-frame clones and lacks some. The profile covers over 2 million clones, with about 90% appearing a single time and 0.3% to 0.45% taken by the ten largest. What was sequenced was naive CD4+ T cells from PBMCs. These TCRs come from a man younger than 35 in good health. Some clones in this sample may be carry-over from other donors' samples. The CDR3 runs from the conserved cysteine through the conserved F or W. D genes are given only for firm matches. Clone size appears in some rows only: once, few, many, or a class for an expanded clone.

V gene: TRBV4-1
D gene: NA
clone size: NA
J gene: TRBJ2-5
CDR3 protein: CASSQMIRETQYF
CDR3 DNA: TGCGCCAGCAGCCAAATGATCCGAGAGACCCAGTACTTC

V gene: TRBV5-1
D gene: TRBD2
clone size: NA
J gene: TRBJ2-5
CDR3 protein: CASSWGLAGRGGQETQYF
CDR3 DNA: TGCGCCAGCAGCTGGGGACTAGCGGGAAGGGGCGGACAAGAGACCCAGTACTTC

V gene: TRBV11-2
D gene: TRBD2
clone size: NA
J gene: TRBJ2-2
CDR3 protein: CASSSRLAGVNTGELFF
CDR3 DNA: TGTGCCAGCAGCTCACGACTAGCGGGGGTGAACACCGGGGAGCTGTTTTTT

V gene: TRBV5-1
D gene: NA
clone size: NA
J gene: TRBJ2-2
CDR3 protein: CASSPLVAGELFF
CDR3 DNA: TGCGCCAGCAGCCCCCTAGTGGCCGGGGAGCTGTTTTTT

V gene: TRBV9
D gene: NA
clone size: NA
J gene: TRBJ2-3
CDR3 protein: CASSVDPGVADTQYF
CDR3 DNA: TGTGCCAGCAGCGTAGATCCAGGAGTCGCAGATACGCAGTATTTT

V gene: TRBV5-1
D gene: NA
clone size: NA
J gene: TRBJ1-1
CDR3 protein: CASSPPGVPNTEAFF
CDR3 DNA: TGCGCCAGCAGCCCGCCCGGGGTACCGAACACTGAAGCTTTCTTT

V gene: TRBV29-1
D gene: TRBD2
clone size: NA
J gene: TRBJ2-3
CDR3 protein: CSALGQPGLAGPDTQYF
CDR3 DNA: TGCAGCGCACTCGGACAGCCGGGACTAGCGGGCCCAGATACGCAGTATTTT

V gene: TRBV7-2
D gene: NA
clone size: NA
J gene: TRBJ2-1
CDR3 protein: CASSLRWAQNEQFF
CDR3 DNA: TGTGCCAGCAGCTTGCGTTGGGCCCAGAATGAGCAGTTCTTC

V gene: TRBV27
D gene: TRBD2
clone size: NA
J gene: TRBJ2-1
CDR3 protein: CASTLSGRDEQFF
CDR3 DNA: TGTGCCAGCACCCTAAGCGGGAGAGATGAGCAGTTCTTC

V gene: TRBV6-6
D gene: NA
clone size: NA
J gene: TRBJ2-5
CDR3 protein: CATQTSFLGETQYF
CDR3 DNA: TGTGCCACCCAAACATCCTTCCTAGGGGAGACCCAGTACTTC

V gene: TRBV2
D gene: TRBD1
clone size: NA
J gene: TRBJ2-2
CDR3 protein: CASSATGGAVRGTGELFF
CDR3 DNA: TGTGCCAGCAGTGCAACAGGGGGCGCGGTACGTGGTACCGGGGAGCTGTTTTTT

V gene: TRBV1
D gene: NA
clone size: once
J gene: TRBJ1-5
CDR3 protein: CTSSQDSWTGYF
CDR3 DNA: TGCACCAGCAGCCAAGACAGTTGGACAGGGTATTTT

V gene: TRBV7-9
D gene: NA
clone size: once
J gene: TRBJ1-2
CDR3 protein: CASSLEAGNNYGYTF
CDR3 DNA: TGTGCCAGCAGCTTAGAGGCAGGGAACAACTATGGCTACACCTTC

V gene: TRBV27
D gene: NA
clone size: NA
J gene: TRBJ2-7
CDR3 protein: CASSRNPRDWSYEQYF
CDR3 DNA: TGTGCCAGCAGCAGAAACCCCCGGGACTGGTCCTACGAGCAGTACTTC

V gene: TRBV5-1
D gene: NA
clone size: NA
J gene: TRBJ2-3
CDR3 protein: CASSSYSGRVTDTQYF
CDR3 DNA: TGCGCCAGCAGCTCCTACAGTGGGCGGGTCACAGATACGCAGTATTTT

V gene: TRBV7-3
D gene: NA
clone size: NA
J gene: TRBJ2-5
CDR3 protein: CASSLLGGTSVTQYF
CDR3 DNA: TGTGCCAGCAGCTTATTAGGGGGGACGTCTGTGACCCAGTACTTC

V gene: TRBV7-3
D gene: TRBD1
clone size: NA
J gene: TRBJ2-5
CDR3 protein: CASSLLSPGTGWVQTQYF
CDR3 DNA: TGTGCCAGCAGCTTACTCTCGCCCGGGACAGGATGGGTGCAGACCCAGTACTTC

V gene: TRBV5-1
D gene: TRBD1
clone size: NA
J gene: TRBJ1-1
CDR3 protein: CASNSIRTGGTEAFF
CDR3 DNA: TGCGCCAGCAACTCCATAAGGACAGGGGGCACTGAAGCTTTCTTT

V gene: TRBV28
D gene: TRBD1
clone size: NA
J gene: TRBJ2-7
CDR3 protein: CASSPTGGAPDYEQYF
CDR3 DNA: TGTGCCAGCAGTCCAACAGGGGGCGCGCCGGACTACGAGCAGTACTTC

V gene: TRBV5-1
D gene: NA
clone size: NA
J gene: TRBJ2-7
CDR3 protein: CASSLIPSSYEQYF
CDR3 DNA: TGCGCCAGCAGCTTGATCCCGAGTTCCTACGAGCAGTACTTC

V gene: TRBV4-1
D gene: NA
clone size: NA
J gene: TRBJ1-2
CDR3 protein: CASSQDGYDGYTF
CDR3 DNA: TGCGCCAGCAGCCAAGATGGTTATGATGGCTACACCTTC

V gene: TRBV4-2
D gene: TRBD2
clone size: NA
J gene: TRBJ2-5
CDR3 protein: CASSQEGPSGRMETQYF
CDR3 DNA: TGTGCCAGCAGCCAAGAAGGCCCTAGCGGGAGGATGGAGACCCAGTACTTC

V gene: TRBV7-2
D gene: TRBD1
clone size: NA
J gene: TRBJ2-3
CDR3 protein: CASSTPGTESDTQYF
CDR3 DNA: TGTGCCAGCAGCACCCCCGGGACAGAATCAGATACGCAGTATTTT

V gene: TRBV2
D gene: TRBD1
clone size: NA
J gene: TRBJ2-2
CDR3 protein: CASSGPGQGALVTGELFF
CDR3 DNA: TGTGCCAGCAGCGGTCCGGGACAGGGGGCGCTTGTCACCGGGGAGCTGTTTTTT

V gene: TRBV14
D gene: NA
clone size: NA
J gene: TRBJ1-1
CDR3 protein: CASSQAAGGNTEAFF
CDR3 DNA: TGTGCCAGCAGCCAAGCGGCAGGTGGGAACACTGAAGCTTTCTTT

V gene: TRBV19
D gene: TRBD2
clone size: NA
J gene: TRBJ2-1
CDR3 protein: CASSIGGISGFSYNEQFF
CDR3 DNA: TGTGCCAGTAGTATAGGAGGGATTAGCGGGTTCTCCTACAATGAGCAGTTCTTC

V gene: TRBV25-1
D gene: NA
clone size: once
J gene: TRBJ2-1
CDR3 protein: CASSDRHNVNNEQFF
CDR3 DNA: TGTGCCAGCAGCGATAGACACAACGTGAACAATGAGCAGTTCTTC

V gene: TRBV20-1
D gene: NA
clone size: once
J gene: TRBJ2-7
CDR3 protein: CSARGEREQYF
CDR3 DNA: TGCAGTGCAAGAGGAGAACGCGAGCAGTACTTC

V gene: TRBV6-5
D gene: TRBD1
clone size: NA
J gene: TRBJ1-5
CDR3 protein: CASSPDRGSNQPQHF
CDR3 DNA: TGTGCCAGCAGCCCCGACAGGGGCAGCAATCAGCCCCAGCATTTT

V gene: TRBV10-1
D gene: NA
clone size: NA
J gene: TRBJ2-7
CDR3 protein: CASSVGDEQYF
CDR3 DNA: TGCGCCAGCAGTGTGGGGGACGAGCAGTACTTC

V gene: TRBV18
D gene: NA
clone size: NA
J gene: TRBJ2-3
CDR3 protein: CASSLLSPPDTQYF
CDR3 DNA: TGTGCCAGCTCACTCCTGTCTCCTCCAGATACGCAGTATTTT

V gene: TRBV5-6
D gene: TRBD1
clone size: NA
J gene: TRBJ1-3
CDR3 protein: CASSPGTGAGNTIYF
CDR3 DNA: TGTGCCAGCAGCCCGGGGACAGGAGCCGGAAACACCATATATTTT

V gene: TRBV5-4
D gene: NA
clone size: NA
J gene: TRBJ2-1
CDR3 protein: CASSLTGPYNEQFF
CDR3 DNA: TGTGCCAGCAGCCTCACGGGACCCTACAATGAGCAGTTCTTC

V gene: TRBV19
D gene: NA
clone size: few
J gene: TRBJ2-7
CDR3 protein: CASTPWVGAHEQYF
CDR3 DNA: TGTGCCAGTACCCCGTGGGTAGGGGCCCACGAGCAGTACTTC

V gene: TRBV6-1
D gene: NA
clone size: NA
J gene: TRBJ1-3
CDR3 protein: CASSESVRLSGNTIYF
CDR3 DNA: TGTGCCAGCAGTGAAAGCGTAAGGCTCTCTGGAAACACCATATATTTT

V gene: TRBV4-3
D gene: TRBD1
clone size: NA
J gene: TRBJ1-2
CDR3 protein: CASSREQGDYGYTF
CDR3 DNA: TGCGCCAGCAGCCGTGAACAGGGGGACTATGGCTACACCTTC